A selection of T cell receptor beta chains follows, all from one sample in a study of molecular identifiers for immune sequencing clone quantification. TCRdb re-called the PCR reads through MiXCR, storing one row per CDR3 protein. The sample carries 300,000 to 350,000 distinct CDR3 sequences, about 22% recorded once. Material: naive CD8+ T cells from blood, with Jurkat cell RNA spiked in. These receptors were obtained from a human donor in good health. Some libraries in this study had Jurkat cell RNA spiked in. CDR3s leave out the opening cysteine and the closing phenylalanine or tryptophan. Fields, in order: V gene, CDR3 protein.

v_call: TRBV27
cdr3_aa: ASSPLQGPQLSNEQF

v_call: TRBV20-1
cdr3_aa: SARDPRAGQY

v_call: TRBV20-1
cdr3_aa: SARGGSGTDTQY

v_call: TRBV29-1
cdr3_aa: SVETGPDQPQH

v_call: TRBV12-3/TRBV12-4
cdr3_aa: ASSSGTYLPNYGYT

v_call: TRBV24-1
cdr3_aa: ATRLGGTDTQY

v_call: TRBV5-1
cdr3_aa: ASSIEPFVGQGAYEQY

v_call: TRBV10-3
cdr3_aa: AISETNSYEQY

v_call: TRBV18
cdr3_aa: ASSPGPSRYEQY

v_call: TRBV5-1
cdr3_aa: VSSEQETQY

v_call: TRBV19
cdr3_aa: ASHSGGGYTGELF

v_call: TRBV29-1
cdr3_aa: STSGGADYGYT

v_call: TRBV5-5
cdr3_aa: ASSANLRGKVTQY

v_call: TRBV9
cdr3_aa: ASSVVNGGGPSSYNGQF

v_call: TRBV5-3
cdr3_aa: ASSLEPLAHPTYEQY

v_call: TRBV15
cdr3_aa: ATSRDAPRPTGELF

v_call: TRBV7-2
cdr3_aa: ASSLVVRYWTSDYNEQF

v_call: TRBV2
cdr3_aa: ASSEITVYDYGYT

v_call: TRBV28
cdr3_aa: ASSAGTYEQH

v_call: TRBV24-1
cdr3_aa: ATSDLGGSYNEQF

v_call: TRBV5-5
cdr3_aa: ASSLAGDAEAF

v_call: TRBV7-9
cdr3_aa: ASSQNPMNTEAF

v_call: TRBV3-1
cdr3_aa: ASSPRSGETQY

v_call: TRBV27
cdr3_aa: ASSQSPGAGYYGYT

v_call: TRBV30
cdr3_aa: AWSLDSYEQY

v_call: TRBV5-8
cdr3_aa: ASSFWTSGNTDTQY

v_call: TRBV2
cdr3_aa: ASSGSTTAYEQY

v_call: TRBV28
cdr3_aa: ASSSPQGYEQY

v_call: TRBV7-3
cdr3_aa: ASSLLPRPRLADGGGLF

v_call: TRBV12-3/TRBV12-4
cdr3_aa: ASSPGASGTRSLPV

v_call: TRBV13
cdr3_aa: ASSPEEGREQY

v_call: TRBV29-1
cdr3_aa: SVGGGYPNSYEQY

v_call: TRBV30
cdr3_aa: AWTAWEGTEAF

v_call: TRBV28
cdr3_aa: ASSPRLAGVSYNEQF

v_call: TRBV29-1
cdr3_aa: SVEETEAF

v_call: TRBV7-9
cdr3_aa: ATAGGLLTEAF

v_call: TRBV4-3
cdr3_aa: ASSRGQGSNQPQH

v_call: TRBV28
cdr3_aa: ASSTTSTERPPLREQY

v_call: TRBV28
cdr3_aa: ASSSRDIGLAGVHTDTQY

v_call: TRBV6-5
cdr3_aa: ASSYSDGSTDTQY

v_call: TRBV29-1
cdr3_aa: SVDGAAGTDNASGGPEPY

v_call: TRBV14
cdr3_aa: ASSQDWPHYGYT

v_call: TRBV7-9
cdr3_aa: ASSSGGGEQF

v_call: TRBV9
cdr3_aa: ASSGGSGYSYEQY

v_call: TRBV20-1
cdr3_aa: SANQQGSSYEQY

v_call: TRBV5-1
cdr3_aa: ASSIDMGPYEQY

v_call: TRBV6-2/TRBV6-3
cdr3_aa: ASRGGLNSPLH

v_call: TRBV7-2
cdr3_aa: ASSFDTDTQY

v_call: TRBV7-6
cdr3_aa: ASSQSGRVRGDEQY

v_call: TRBV27
cdr3_aa: ASSLAGGPSYEQY

v_call: TRBV24-1
cdr3_aa: ATSELDKRNCVSNQPQH

v_call: TRBV5-1
cdr3_aa: ASSMTGTYEQY

v_call: TRBV4-1
cdr3_aa: ASSQSRVDEQY

v_call: TRBV4-3
cdr3_aa: ASSPEAEGYEQY

v_call: TRBV24-1
cdr3_aa: ATSDPSGDRGANEQLF

v_call: TRBV29-1
cdr3_aa: SVGERGQGGETQY

v_call: TRBV11-2
cdr3_aa: ASSPDRAGGEQY

v_call: TRBV12-3/TRBV12-4
cdr3_aa: ASSFGFSGRETEAF

v_call: TRBV13
cdr3_aa: ASSLPGQGYNEQF

v_call: TRBV6-5
cdr3_aa: ASSYGTGAPQH